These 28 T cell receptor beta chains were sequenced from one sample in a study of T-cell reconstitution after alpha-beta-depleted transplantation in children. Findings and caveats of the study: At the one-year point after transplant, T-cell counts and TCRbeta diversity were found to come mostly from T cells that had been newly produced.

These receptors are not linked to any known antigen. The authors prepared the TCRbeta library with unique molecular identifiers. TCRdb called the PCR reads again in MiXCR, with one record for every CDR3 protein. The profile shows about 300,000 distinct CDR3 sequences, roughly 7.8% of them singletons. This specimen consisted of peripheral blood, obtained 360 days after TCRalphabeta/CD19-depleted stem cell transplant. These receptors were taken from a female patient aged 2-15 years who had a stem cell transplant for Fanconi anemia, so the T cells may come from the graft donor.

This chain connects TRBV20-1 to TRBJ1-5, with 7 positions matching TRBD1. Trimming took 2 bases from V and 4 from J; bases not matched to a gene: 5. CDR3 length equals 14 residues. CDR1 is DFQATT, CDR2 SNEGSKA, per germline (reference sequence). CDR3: CSARTGQWNQPQHF. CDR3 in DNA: TGCAGTGCTAGAACGGGACAGTGGAATCAGCCCCAGCATTTT.

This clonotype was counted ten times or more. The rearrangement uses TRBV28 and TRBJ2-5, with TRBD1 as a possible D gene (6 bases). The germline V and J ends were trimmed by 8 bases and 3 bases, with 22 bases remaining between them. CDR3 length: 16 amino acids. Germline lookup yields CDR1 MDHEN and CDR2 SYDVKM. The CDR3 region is CASSYRDMIRKETQYF. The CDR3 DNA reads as TGTGCCAGCTCATATCGGGACATGATAAGAAAAGAGACCCAGTACTTC.

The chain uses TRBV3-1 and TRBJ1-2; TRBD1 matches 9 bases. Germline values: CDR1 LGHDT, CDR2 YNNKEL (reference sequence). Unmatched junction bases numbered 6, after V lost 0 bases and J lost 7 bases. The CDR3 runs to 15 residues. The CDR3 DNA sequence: TGTGCCAGCAGCCAAGATAGGGACAGGGTTCTTGGCTACACCTTC. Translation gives CASSQDRDRVLGYTF.

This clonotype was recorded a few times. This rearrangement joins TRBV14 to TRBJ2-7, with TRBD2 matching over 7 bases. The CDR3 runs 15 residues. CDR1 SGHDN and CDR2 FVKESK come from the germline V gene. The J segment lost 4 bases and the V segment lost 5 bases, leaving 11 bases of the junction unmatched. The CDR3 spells CASSILAVGTYEQYF. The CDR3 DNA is TGTGCCAGCAGCATCCTAGCGGTAGGGACGTACGAGCAGTACTTC.

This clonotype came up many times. The CDR3 nucleotides read TGCAGTGCTAGGGCCACAGGGAGGACCTACAATGAGCAGTTCTTC. Residues: CSARATGRTYNEQFF. J is TRBJ2-1 and V is TRBV20-1; D could derive from TRBD1 or TRBD2 (6 bases each). V was shortened by 3 bases and J by 2 bases, with 14 bases between the two germline ends. CDR3 length equals 15 residues. The germline gives CDR1 DFQATT, CDR2 SNEGSKA (reference sequence).

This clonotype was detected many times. In DNA form, the CDR3 reads TGTGCCAGCAGTCAAACAGGACAGCCGAGGGAGCTGTTTTTT. Its translation is CASSQTGQPRELFF. The chain has TRBV12-3 or TRBV12-4 and TRBJ2-2; tentative D call: TRBD1 (6 bases). This CDR3 is built from 14 residues. Trimming took off 5 bases at V and 9 bases at J, with 16 bases between the two ends.

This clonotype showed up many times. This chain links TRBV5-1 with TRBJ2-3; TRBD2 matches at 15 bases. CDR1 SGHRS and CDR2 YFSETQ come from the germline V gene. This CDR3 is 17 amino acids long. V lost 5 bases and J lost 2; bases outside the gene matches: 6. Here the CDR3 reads CASRRTSGGGLTDTQYF. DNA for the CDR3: TGCGCCAGCAGGAGGACTAGCGGGGGGGGGCTCACAGATACGCAGTATTTT.

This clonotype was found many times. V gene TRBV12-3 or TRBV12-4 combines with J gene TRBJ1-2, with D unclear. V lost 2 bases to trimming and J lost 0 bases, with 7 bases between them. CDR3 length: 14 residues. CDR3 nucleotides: TGTGCCAGCAGTTTATCGAGGTCTAACTATGGCTACACCTTC. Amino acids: CASSLSRSNYGYTF.

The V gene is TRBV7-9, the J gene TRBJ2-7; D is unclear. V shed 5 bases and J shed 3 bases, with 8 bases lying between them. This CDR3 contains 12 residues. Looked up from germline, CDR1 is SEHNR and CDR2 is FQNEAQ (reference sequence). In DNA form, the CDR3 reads TGTGCCAGCAGCCAGAATCACTACGAGCAGTACTTC. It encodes CASSQNHYEQYF. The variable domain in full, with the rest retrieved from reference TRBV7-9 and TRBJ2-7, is DTGVSQNPRHKITKRGQNVTFRCDPISEHNRLYWYRQTLGQGPEFLTYFQNEAQLEKSRLLSDRFSAERPKGSFSTLEIQRTEQGDSAMYLCASSQNHYEQYFGPGTRLTVT.

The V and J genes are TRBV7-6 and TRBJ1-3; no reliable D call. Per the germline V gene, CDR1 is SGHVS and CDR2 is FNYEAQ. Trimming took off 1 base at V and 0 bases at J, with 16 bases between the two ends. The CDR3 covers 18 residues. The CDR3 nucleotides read TGTGCCAGCAGCTTAGAAGTTTACAGAACAATCTCTGGAAACACCATATATTTT. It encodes CASSLEVYRTISGNTIYF. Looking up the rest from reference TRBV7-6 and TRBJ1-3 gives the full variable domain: GAGVSQSPRYKVTKRGQDVALRCDPISGHVSLYWYRQALGQGPEFLTYFNYEAQQDKSGLPNDRFSAERPEGSISTLTIQRTEQRDSAMYRCASSLEVYRTISGNTIYFGEGSWLTVV.

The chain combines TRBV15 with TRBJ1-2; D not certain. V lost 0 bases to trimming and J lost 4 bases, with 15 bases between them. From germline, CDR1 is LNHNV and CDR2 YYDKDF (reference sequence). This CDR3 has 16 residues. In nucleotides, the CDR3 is TGTGCCACCAGCAGAGACGCTATGCCTAGAACCTATGGCTACACCTTC. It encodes CATSRDAMPRTYGYTF.

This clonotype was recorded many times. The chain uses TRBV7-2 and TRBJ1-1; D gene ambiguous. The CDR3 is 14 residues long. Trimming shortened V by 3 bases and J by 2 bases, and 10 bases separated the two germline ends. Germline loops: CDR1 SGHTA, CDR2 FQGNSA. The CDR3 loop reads CASSFGVVNTEAFF. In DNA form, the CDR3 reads TGTGCCAGCAGCTTTGGGGTAGTAAACACTGAAGCTTTCTTT. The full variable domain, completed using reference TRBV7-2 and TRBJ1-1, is GAGVSQSPSNKVTEKGKDVELRCDPISGHTALYWYRQSLGQGLEFLIYFQGNSAPDKSGLPSDRFSAERTGGSVSTLTIQRTQQEDSAVYLCASSFGVVNTEAFFGQGTRLTVV.

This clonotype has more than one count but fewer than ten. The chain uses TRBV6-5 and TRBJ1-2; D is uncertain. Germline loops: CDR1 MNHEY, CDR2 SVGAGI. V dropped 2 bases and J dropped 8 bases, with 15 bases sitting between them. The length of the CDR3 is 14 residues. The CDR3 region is CASSYLKRLEGYTF. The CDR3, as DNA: TGTGCCAGCAGTTACCTAAAAAGGCTAGAAGGCTACACCTTC.

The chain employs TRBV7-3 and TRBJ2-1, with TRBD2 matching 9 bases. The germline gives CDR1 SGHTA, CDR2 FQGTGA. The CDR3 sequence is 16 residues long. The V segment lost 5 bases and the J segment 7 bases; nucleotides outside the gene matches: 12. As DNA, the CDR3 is TGTGCCAGCAGCACGAAAGCGGGGGGAGCCGTAAATGAGCAGTTCTTC. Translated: CASSTKAGGAVNEQFF.

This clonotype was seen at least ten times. The CDR3 protein is CSALTVTYEQYF. CDR3 bases: TGCAGCGCCCTGACAGTAACCTACGAGCAGTACTTC. The chain is built from TRBV29-1 and TRBJ2-7; possible D gene TRBD1, 5 bases. From germline, CDR1 is SQVTM and CDR2 ANQGSEA. This CDR3 spans 12 amino acids. Trimming removed 7 bases from V and 2 bases from J, with 12 bases in between.

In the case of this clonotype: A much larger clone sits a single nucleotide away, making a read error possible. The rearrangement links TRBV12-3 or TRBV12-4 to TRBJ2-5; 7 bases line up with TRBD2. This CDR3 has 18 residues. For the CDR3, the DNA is TGTGCCTGCAGTTTAGCTTTATTAAGGACTAGGTCCAGGGAGACCCAGTACTTC. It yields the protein CACSLALLRTRSRETQYF.

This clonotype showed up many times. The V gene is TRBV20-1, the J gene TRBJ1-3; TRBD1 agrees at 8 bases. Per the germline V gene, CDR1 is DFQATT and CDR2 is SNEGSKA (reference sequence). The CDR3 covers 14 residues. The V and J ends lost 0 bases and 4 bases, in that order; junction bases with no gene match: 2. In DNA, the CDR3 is TGCAGTGCTAGAGACAGGGGGCAAGGAAACACCATATATTTT. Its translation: CSARDRGQGNTIYF.

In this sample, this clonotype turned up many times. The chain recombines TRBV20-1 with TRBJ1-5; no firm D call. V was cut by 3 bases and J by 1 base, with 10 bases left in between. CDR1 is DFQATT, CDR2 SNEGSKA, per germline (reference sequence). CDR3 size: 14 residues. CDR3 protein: CSASIGQSNQPQHF. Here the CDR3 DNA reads TGCAGTGCTAGCATAGGTCAAAGCAATCAGCCCCAGCATTTT.

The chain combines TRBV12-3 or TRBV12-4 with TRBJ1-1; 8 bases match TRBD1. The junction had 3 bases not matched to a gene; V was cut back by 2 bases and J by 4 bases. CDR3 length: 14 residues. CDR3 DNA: TGTGCCAGCAGTTTACTTACAGGGGGCACTGAAGCTTTCTTT. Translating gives CASSLLTGGTEAFF.

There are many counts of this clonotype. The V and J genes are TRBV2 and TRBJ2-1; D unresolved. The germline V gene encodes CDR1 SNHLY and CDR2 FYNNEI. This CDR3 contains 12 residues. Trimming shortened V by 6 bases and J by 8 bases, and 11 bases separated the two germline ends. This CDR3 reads CASRILKHEQFF. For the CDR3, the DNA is TGTGCCAGCAGGATACTAAAGCATGAGCAGTTCTTC.

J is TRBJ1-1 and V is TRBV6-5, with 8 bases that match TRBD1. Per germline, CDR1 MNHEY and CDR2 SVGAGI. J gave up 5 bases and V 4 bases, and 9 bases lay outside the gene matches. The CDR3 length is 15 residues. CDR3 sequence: CASSSRGLLRTEAFF. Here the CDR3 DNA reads TGTGCCAGCAGTTCCAGGGGGCTGTTGCGTACTGAAGCTTTCTTT.

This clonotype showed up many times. In DNA, the CDR3 is TGCAGTGCTAGAGATATTCCAGTCCGCACAGATACGCAGTATTTT. It encodes CSARDIPVRTDTQYF. The chain is built from TRBV20-1 and TRBJ2-3; D ambiguous. V lost 0 bases and J 1 base, leaving 11 bases between the germline ends. The length of the CDR3 is 15 residues. The V gene's germline CDR1 is DFQATT and CDR2 SNEGSKA (reference sequence).

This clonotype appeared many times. The CDR3 spells CASSPLGEGRYYGYTF. As DNA, the CDR3 is TGTGCCAGCAGTCCCCTGGGCGAAGGGCGGTACTATGGCTACACCTTC. The rearrangement links TRBV6-5 to TRBJ1-2; D not resolved. This CDR3 has 16 residues. V was trimmed by 5 bases and J by 3 bases, leaving 19 bases between them. CDR1 is MNHEY and CDR2 is SVGAGI in the germline V gene.

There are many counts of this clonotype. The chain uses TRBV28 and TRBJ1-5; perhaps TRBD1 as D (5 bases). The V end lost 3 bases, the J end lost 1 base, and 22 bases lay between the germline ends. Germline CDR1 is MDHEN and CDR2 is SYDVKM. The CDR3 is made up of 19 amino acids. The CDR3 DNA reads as TGTGCCAGCAGTTTTCTGGGAACAGGTTTGCGTATGAGCAATCAGCCCCAGCATTTT. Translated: CASSFLGTGLRMSNQPQHF. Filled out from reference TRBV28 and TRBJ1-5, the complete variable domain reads DVKVTQSSRYLVKRTGEKVFLECVQDMDHENMFWYRQDPGLGLRLIYFSYDVKMKEKGDIPEGYSVSREKKERFSLILESASTNQTSMYLCASSFLGTGLRMSNQPQHFGDGTRLSIL.

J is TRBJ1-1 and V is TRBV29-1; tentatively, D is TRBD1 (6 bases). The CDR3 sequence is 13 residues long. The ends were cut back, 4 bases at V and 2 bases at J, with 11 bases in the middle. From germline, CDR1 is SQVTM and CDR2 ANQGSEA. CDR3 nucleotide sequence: TGCAGCGTTGCTCAGGGGTTAAACACTGAAGCTTTCTTT. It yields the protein CSVAQGLNTEAFF.

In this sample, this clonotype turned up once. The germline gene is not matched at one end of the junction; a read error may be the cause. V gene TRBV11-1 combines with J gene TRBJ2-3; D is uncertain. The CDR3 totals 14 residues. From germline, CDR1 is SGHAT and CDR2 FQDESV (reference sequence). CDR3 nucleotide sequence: TGTTCCAGCAGCTTAGTGGCCCACACAGATACGCAGTATTTT. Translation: CSSSLVAHTDTQYF.

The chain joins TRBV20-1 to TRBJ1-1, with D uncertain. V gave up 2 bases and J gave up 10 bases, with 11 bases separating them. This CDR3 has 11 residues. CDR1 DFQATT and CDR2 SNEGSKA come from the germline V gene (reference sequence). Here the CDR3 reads CSARIPSGAFF. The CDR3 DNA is TGCAGTGCTAGAATCCCTAGTGGAGCTTTCTTT.

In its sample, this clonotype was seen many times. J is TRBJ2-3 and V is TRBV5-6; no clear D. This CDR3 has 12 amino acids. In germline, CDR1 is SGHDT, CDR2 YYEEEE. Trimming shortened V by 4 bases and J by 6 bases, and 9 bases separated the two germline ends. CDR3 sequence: CASSPTWDTQYF. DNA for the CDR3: TGTGCCAGCAGCCCTACCTGGGATACGCAGTATTTT.